These 18 T cell receptor beta chains were all obtained from the same sample, sequenced in a study of T cell repertoires in cytomegalovirus infection. The antigens these receptors bind are not known. MiXCR was run by TCRdb on the reads, yielding one entry per CDR3 protein. The sample lists more than 95,000 distinct CDR3 sequences; 32% were seen once. This specimen was CD8+ T cells from cultured PBMCs, taken from culture after CMV antigen stimulation. The source is a human donor in good health (CMV status not recorded). Some clones in this sample may be carry-over from other donors' samples.

A single count supports this clonotype. CDR3 residues: CASSWGNQPQHF. CDR3 DNA: TGTGCCAGCAGTTGGGGGAATCAGCCCCAGCATTTT. V is TRBV12-3 or TRBV12-4 and J is TRBJ1-5, with D perhaps matching TRBD1 (5 bases). The germline V and J ends were trimmed by 4 bases and 4 bases, with 5 bases remaining between them. The CDR3 spans 12 residues.

This clonotype was recorded many times. For the CDR3, the DNA is TGTGCCAGCAGCCTCAGGACAGGGATAAACACTGAAGCTTTCTTT. Residues: CASSLRTGINTEAFF. The genes are TRBV7-2 and TRBJ1-1, with TRBD1 matching 8 bases. The CDR3 has 15 residues. J was trimmed by 2 bases and V by 5 bases; bases with no gene match: 7. Germline V gives CDR1 SGHTA, CDR2 FQGNSA.

This clonotype was detected a few times. The gene calls are TRBV7-2 and TRBJ2-1; 10 bases fit TRBD2. The CDR3 contains 15 residues. Trimming removed 1 base from V and 8 bases from J; junction bases left unmatched: 5. Germline V CDR1 and CDR2: SGHTA, FQGNSA. CDR3 bases: TGTGCCAGCAGCTTAGAATCAGCGGGGGGGCATGAGCAGTTCTTC. Protein product: CASSLESAGGHEQFF.

The chain has TRBV23-1 and TRBJ2-3, with 15 bases matching TRBD2. TRBV23-1 is flagged as an ORF with uncertain function. The V segment lost 0 bases and the J segment 8 bases; nucleotides outside the gene matches: 15. This CDR3 is 20 amino acids long. CDR3 amino acids: CASSQSCGPGLAGGSGTQYF. Here the CDR3 DNA reads TGCGCCAGCAGTCAATCTTGCGGCCCGGGACTAGCGGGGGGATCGGGTACGCAGTATTTT.

The rearrangement links TRBV7-8 to TRBJ1-1; D is uncertain. The CDR3 has 15 amino acids. Per the germline V gene, CDR1 is SGHVS and CDR2 is FQNEAQ. Trimming left V 1 base short and J 0 bases short, with 9 bases between. CDR3 loop: CASSLGNGLNTEAFF. The CDR3 DNA is TGTGCCAGCAGCTTAGGAAACGGATTGAACACTGAAGCTTTCTTT. The full variable domain, in which reference TRBV7-8 and TRBJ1-1 provide the parts outside the CDR3, is GAGVSQSPRYKVAKRGQDVALRCDPISGHVSLFWYQQALGQGPEFLTYFQNEAQLDKSGLPSDRFFAERPEGSVSTLKIQRTQQEDSAVYLCASSLGNGLNTEAFFGQGTRLTVV.

The rearrangement links TRBV14 to TRBJ2-1; D is perhaps TRBD1 (5 bases). The germline V gene has CDR1 SGHDN and CDR2 FVKESK. The CDR3 length is 18 residues. The V gene lost 0 bases and the J gene lost 0 bases, with 15 bases spanning the gap. CDR3 DNA: TGTGCCAGCAGCCAAGAAGCAGGGTTCCCCGCCTCCTACAATGAGCAGTTCTTC. Translating it yields CASSQEAGFPASYNEQFF.

Ten or more counts support this clonotype. The chain recombines TRBV7-2 with TRBJ1-2, with a possible D match to TRBD1 (6 bases). The CDR3 has 18 residues. V lost 2 bases, J lost 6 bases, and 25 bases lay in between. Looked up from germline, CDR1 is SGHTA and CDR2 is FQGNSA. This CDR3 reads CASSLTIQTGLTRDGYTF. DNA of the CDR3: TGTGCCAGCAGCTTAACGATCCAGACAGGATTGACGAGGGATGGCTACACCTTC.

The CDR3: CASSLGTSGVIKETQYF. CDR3 coding DNA: TGTGCCAGCAGCCTTGGGACTAGCGGGGTGATTAAAGAGACCCAGTACTTC. The chain joins TRBV5-6 to TRBJ2-5; 13 bases are a match to TRBD2. J gave up 3 bases and V 4 bases, and 9 bases lay outside the gene matches. The germline V gene has CDR1 SGHDT and CDR2 YYEEEE. The CDR3 spans 17 residues.

This clonotype was counted only a few times. The chain has TRBV7-2 and TRBJ1-3; D gene unclear. The CDR3 consists of 15 residues. From germline, CDR1 is SGHTA and CDR2 FQGNSA. V lost 5 bases to trimming and J lost 8 bases, with 19 bases between them. DNA for the CDR3: TGTGCCAGCAGCCAAACCCGATGGGGAGAGGACACCATATATTTT. Amino acid sequence: CASSQTRWGEDTIYF.

This clonotype was counted only a few times. V usage is TRBV7-3 and J usage is TRBJ2-1; 10 bases map to TRBD1. The trim removed 5 bases at V and 6 bases at J, leaving 7 bases unmatched. The CDR3 spans 15 residues. Per the germline V gene, CDR1 is SGHTA and CDR2 is FQGTGA. CDR3 residues: CASSLGTGDGNEQFF. In DNA form, the CDR3 reads TGTGCCAGCAGCCTAGGGACAGGGGACGGCAATGAGCAGTTCTTC.

The genes are TRBV7-9 and TRBJ1-1, with 10 bases lining up with TRBD1. V lost 5 bases and J lost 3; bases outside the gene matches: 6. Germline assignment: CDR1 SEHNR and CDR2 FQNEAQ (reference sequence). This CDR3 is built from 15 residues. CDR3 DNA sequence: TGTGCCAGCAGCCCGGGGACAGGGGCGGACACTGAAGCTTTCTTT. It codes for CASSPGTGADTEAFF.

This clonotype was counted between two and nine times. CDR3 coding DNA: TGTGCCAGCAGCCTAAGTACAGGGGTCCGGGTTGGCGCTTTCTTT. Translating it yields CASSLSTGVRVGAFF. The V and J genes are TRBV5-6 and TRBJ1-1; 7 bases are a match to TRBD1. The CDR3 consists of 15 residues. J gave up 11 bases and V 4 bases, and 17 bases lay outside the gene matches. CDR1 and CDR2 from the germline V gene are SGHDT and YYEEEE. The full variable domain, its missing parts supplied by reference TRBV5-6 and TRBJ1-1, is DAGVTQSPTHLIKTRGQQVTLRCSPKSGHDTVSWYQQALGQGPQFIFQYYEEEERQRGNFPDRFSGHQFPNYSSELNVNALLLGDSALYLCASSLSTGVRVGAFFGQGTRLTVV.

This clonotype showed up just a few times. CDR3 coding DNA: TGTGCCAGCTCTCCTATAGGGGGGGGCGTAGGCACTGAAGCTTTCTTT. Amino acids: CASSPIGGGVGTEAFF. This rearrangement joins TRBV18 to TRBJ1-1; D is possibly TRBD1 (6 bases). Germline loops: CDR1 KGHSH, CDR2 LQKENI. The CDR3 loop spans 16 amino acids. Trimming shortened V by 6 bases and J by 4 bases, and 21 bases separated the two germline ends.

The CDR3 DNA reads as TGCAGTGCTAGTGATCGGGGGGGCCGTAATGAGCAGTTCTTC. The encoded protein is CSASDRGGRNEQFF. This chain uses TRBV20-1 with TRBJ2-1; 8 bases match TRBD2. Losses at the gene ends were 3 bases for V and 7 bases for J; bases not matched to a gene: 8. In germline, CDR1 is DFQATT, CDR2 SNEGSKA (reference sequence). This CDR3 is 14 amino acids long.

The J gene is TRBJ2-3, the V gene TRBV9, with D uncertain. CDR1 SGDLS and CDR2 YYNGEE come from the germline V gene. This CDR3 is 16 amino acids long. V was trimmed by 4 bases and J by 1 base, leaving 16 bases between them. The CDR3 coding sequence is TGTGCCAGCAGCCCGACGGGCTCTCTGGGCACAGATACGCAGTATTTT. Protein sequence: CASSPTGSLGTDTQYF.

This clonotype turned up a few times. J is TRBJ2-6 and V is TRBV7-9, with D hard to call. This CDR3 has 14 residues. Trimming took off 5 bases at V and 0 bases at J, with 5 bases between the two ends. Per germline, CDR1 SEHNR and CDR2 FQNEAQ (reference sequence). CDR3 sequence (DNA): TGTGCCAGCAGCAGTTCCTCTGGGGCCAACGTCCTGACTTTC. Protein product: CASSSSSGANVLTF.

The V and J genes are TRBV4-3 and TRBJ2-7; no reliable D call. The V end was cut by 4 bases, the J end by 0 bases, with 10 bases between. The CDR3 contains 14 residues. Germline assignment: CDR1 LGHNA and CDR2 YSLEER. The CDR3 spells CASSPSALSYEQYF. In nucleotides, the CDR3 is TGCGCCAGCAGCCCATCGGCACTCTCCTACGAGCAGTACTTC.

This sequence joins TRBV10-3 and TRBJ1-5, with D possibly being TRBD1 (5 bases). Germline values: CDR1 ENHRY, CDR2 SYGVKD. Trimming left V 2 bases short and J 0 bases short, with 8 bases between. This CDR3 has 15 residues. CDR3 sequence reads: CAISEEGLSNQPQHF. In DNA form, the CDR3 reads TGTGCCATCAGTGAGGAGGGACTTAGCAATCAGCCCCAGCATTTT.